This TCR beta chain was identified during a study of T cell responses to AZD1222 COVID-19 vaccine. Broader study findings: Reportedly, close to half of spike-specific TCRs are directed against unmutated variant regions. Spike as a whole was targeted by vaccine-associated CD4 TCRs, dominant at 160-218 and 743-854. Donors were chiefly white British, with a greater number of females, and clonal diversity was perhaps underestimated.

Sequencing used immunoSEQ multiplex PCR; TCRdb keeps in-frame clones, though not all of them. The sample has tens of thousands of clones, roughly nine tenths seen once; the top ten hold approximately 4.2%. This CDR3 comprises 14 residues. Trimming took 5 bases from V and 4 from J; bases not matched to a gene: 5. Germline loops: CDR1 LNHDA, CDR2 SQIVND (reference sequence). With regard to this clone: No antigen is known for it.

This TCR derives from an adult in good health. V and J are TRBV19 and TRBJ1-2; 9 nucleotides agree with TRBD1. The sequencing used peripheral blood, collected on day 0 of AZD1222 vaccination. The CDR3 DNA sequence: TGTGCCAGTAGTTCGACAGGGGGAGGCTATGGCTACACCTTC. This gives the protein CASSSTGGGYGYTF.